A single sample gave rise to the 9 T cell receptor beta chains below, sequenced in a study of blood T cell repertoires in COVID-19. Sequenced by immunoSEQ multiplex PCR; TCRdb stores in-frame clones only, minus some. The sample lists under 200,000 clones, 86% seen once, with around 7% in the top ten. The sample taken for sequencing was peripheral blood. These receptor sequences come from an elderly woman in a cohort sampled during active or convalescent COVID-19.

The chain employs TRBV18 and TRBJ1-5; tentative D call: TRBD1 (6 bases). V was cut by 5 bases and J by 3 bases, with 20 bases left in between. This CDR3 comprises 17 residues. CDR1 is KGHSH, CDR2 LQKENI, per germline. Written as DNA, the CDR3 is TGTGCCAGCTCATCACGGGGCCCCCAGGGGCCCAATCAGCCCCAGCATTTT. As protein: CASSSRGPQGPNQPQHF.

V usage is TRBV19 and J usage is TRBJ2-3, with 9 bases fitting TRBD2. This CDR3 has 16 amino acids. With V trimmed by 4 bases and J by 5 bases, 10 bases remained unmatched. Per germline, CDR1 LNHDA and CDR2 SQIVND (reference sequence). The CDR3 region is CASSKRLAEGRDTQYF. The CDR3 DNA follows: TGTGCCAGTAGTAAACGACTAGCGGAGGGAAGAGATACGCAGTATTTT. Filled out from reference TRBV19 and TRBJ2-3, the complete variable domain reads DGGITQSPKYLFRKEGQNVTLSCEQNLNHDAMYWYRQDPGQGLRLIYYSQIVNDFQKGDIAEGYSVSREKKESFPLTVTSAQKNPTAFYLCASSKRLAEGRDTQYFGPGTRLTVL.

The chain has TRBV2 and TRBJ2-1, with 10 bases matching TRBD2. The CDR3 has 16 amino acids. V was pared by 6 bases and J by 2 bases, with 7 bases of the junction left unmatched. Per germline, CDR1 SNHLY and CDR2 FYNNEI. The CDR3 bases are TGTGCCAGCAGGGAGCTTCTAGCGGGAGCCTACAATGAGCAGTTCTTC. It translates to CASRELLAGAYNEQFF.

V is TRBV7-9 and J is TRBJ1-6; D remains ambiguous. Germline V gives CDR1 SEHNR, CDR2 FQNEAQ (reference sequence). Deletions cut 5 bases from V and 0 bases from J, with 11 bases between. The CDR3 sequence is 16 residues long. As DNA, the CDR3 is TGTGCCAGCAGCAGTGGGCAGAGCTCCTATAATTCACCCCTCCACTTT. It encodes CASSSGQSSYNSPLHF.

This chain uses TRBV10-3 with TRBJ1-2, with TRBD1 matching 9 bases. CDR3 length: 17 residues. Germline V gene lookup returns CDR1 ENHRY and CDR2 SYGVKD. Losses at the gene ends were 2 bases for V and 0 bases for J; bases not matched to a gene: 7. CDR3 DNA: TGTGCCATCAGTGAGCTGGACAGGGGTCATACTAACTATGGCTACACCTTC. The encoded protein is CAISELDRGHTNYGYTF.

The gene calls are TRBV2 and TRBJ2-3; 13 bases map to TRBD2. CDR1 is SNHLY, CDR2 FYNNEI, per germline. The CDR3 covers 15 residues. Trimming took 7 bases from V and 3 from J; bases not matched to a gene: 4. The CDR3 is CASNLLAGGTDTQYF. The DNA of the CDR3 is TGTGCCAGCAATCTACTAGCGGGAGGGACAGATACGCAGTATTTT. Based on the CDR3 plus reference TRBV2 and TRBJ2-3, the full variable domain is EPEVTQTPSHQVTQMGQEVILRCVPISNHLYFYWYRQILGQKVEFLVSFYNNEISEKSEIFDDQFSVERPDGSNFTLKIRSTKLEDSAMYFCASNLLAGGTDTQYFGPGTRLTVL.

V and J are TRBV20-1 and TRBJ1-5; TRBD1 aligns across 7 bases. This CDR3 is 14 amino acids long. V lost 3 bases, J lost 7 bases, and 9 bases stayed unmatched. Germline loops: CDR1 DFQATT, CDR2 SNEGSKA (reference sequence). The DNA for the CDR3 is TGCAGTGCTAGTCCCGGACAGGCTAAACAGCCCCAGCATTTT. Translating gives CSASPGQAKQPQHF.

V gene TRBV19 combines with J gene TRBJ1-1; 9 bases align to TRBD1. CDR3 length: 14 residues. The V gene's germline CDR1 is LNHDA and CDR2 SQIVND (reference sequence). J gave up 10 bases and V 7 bases, and 13 bases lay outside the gene matches. Here the CDR3 reads CASNPGQGIGRAFF. The CDR3 nucleotides are TGTGCCAGTAATCCGGGACAGGGCATCGGCCGAGCTTTCTTT.

This sequence joins TRBV2 and TRBJ1-3, with a tentative D call TRBD1 (6 bases). Germline V CDR1 and CDR2: SNHLY, FYNNEI. Trimming cost V 6 bases and J 3 bases, with 12 bases left between them. The CDR3 sequence is 14 residues long. CDR3 DNA sequence: TGTGCCAGCAGGTTGGGGGCGGGTGGAAACACCATATATTTT. Amino acids: CASRLGAGGNTIYF.